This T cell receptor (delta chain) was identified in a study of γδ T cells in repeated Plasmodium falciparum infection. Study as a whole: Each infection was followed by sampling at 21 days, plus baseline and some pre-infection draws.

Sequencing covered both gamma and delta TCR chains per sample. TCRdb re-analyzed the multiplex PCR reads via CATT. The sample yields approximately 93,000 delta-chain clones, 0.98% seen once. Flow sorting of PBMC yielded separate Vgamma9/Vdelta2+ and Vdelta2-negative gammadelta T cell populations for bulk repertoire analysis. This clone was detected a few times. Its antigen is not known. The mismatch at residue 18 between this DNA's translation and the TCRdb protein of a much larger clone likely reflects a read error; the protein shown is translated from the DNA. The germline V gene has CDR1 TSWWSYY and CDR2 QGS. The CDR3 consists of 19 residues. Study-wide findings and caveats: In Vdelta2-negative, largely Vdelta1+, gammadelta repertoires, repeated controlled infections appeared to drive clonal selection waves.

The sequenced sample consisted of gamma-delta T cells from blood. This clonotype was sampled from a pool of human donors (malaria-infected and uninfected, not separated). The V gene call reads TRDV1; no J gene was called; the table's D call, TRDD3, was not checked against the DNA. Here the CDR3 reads CALGDGKLTPGVNLDKLTF. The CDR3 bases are TGTGCTCTTGGGGACGGAAAATTAACTCCTGGCGTTAACCTCGATAAACTCACCTTT.